A single sample gave rise to the 3 T cell receptor beta chains below, sequenced in a study of STAT3 mutations in large granular lymphocyte leukemia. No antigen has been assigned to these receptors. TCRdb's copy holds only in-frame clones and misses some; the assay was immunoSEQ multiplex PCR. The sample comprises about 16,000 clones, about four fifths of which are singletons, and 8.6% rests with the top ten. Overall study findings and caveats: In T-cell large granular lymphocyte leukemia, about half of patients showed multiple immunodominant subclonotypes.

The specimen was peripheral blood mononuclear cells. These receptor sequences come from a man in his fifties or sixties with T-cell large granular lymphocyte leukemia. Some clones in this sample may be carry-over from other donors' samples.

This chain links TRBV10-2 with TRBJ1-4, with 8 nucleotides matching TRBD1. The germline gives CDR1 WSHSY, CDR2 SAAADI. The V gene end was trimmed by 6 bases and the J gene end by 8 bases; junction bases not matched to a gene: 8. This CDR3 has 14 amino acids. CDR3 in amino acids: CASRDRVVGEKLFF. CDR3 sequence (DNA): TGCGCCAGCAGGGACAGGGTAGTAGGGGAAAAACTGTTTTTT.

In this sample, this clone turned up a few times. This sequence joins TRBV6-1 and TRBJ2-3; TRBD2 is a possible D gene (6 bases). V gave up 6 bases and J gave up 2 bases, with 15 bases separating them. This CDR3 has 15 residues. Germline assignment: CDR1 MNHNS and CDR2 SASEGT. DNA for the CDR3: TGTGCCAGCAGAGGCACGGGACTTACCACAGATACGCAGTATTTT. It specifies CASRGTGLTTDTQYF.

The chain is built from TRBV7-9 and TRBJ1-4; tentative D call: TRBD1 (6 bases). This CDR3 is 15 amino acids long. Germline V gene data show CDR1 as SEHNR and CDR2 as FQNEAQ (reference sequence). V lost 4 bases and J lost 6, with 15 bases in between. CDR3 protein: CASSSYRATDEKLFF. For the CDR3, the DNA is TGTGCCAGCAGCTCCTACAGGGCTACTGATGAAAAACTGTTTTTT.